A single sample is the source of the 20 T cell receptor beta chains below, sequenced in a study of blood T cell repertoires in COVID-19. The assay was immunoSEQ multiplex PCR, and TCRdb's table has in-frame clones only and misses some. The table has around 300,000 clones, less than 85% seen once. What was sequenced was PBMCs or T cells enriched from blood (not recorded which). The receptor set was obtained from a woman aged 45-65 years who had recovered from COVID-19.

J is TRBJ1-1 and V is TRBV19; possibly TRBD1 for D (5 bases). The length of the CDR3 is 13 residues. V was trimmed by 7 bases and J by 4 bases, leaving 13 bases between them. Germline CDR1 is LNHDA and CDR2 is SQIVND (reference sequence). The DNA of the CDR3 is TGTGCCAGTACCCACTCGGGGGGCACTGAAGCTTTCTTT. Translated, it gives CASTHSGGTEAFF.

This clone was detected only once. The chain uses TRBV7-8 and TRBJ1-4; 7 nucleotides line up with TRBD1. Germline lookup yields CDR1 SGHVS and CDR2 FQNEAQ. The CDR3 extends over 16 amino acids. With 5 bases clipped from V and 3 bases from J, the junction kept 9 bases outside the gene matches. This chain's CDR3 is CASSKNPGQSNEKLFF. CDR3 in DNA: TGTGCCAGCAGCAAAAATCCGGGACAGTCTAATGAAAAACTGTTTTTT.

This clone has only one observation. The chain couples TRBV18 to TRBJ2-7; 11 nucleotides line up with TRBD1. CDR1 is KGHSH, CDR2 LQKENI, per germline. The CDR3 totals 14 residues. V lost 5 bases, J lost 2 bases, and 2 bases stayed unmatched. CDR3: CASSGGQGAYEQYF. The CDR3 DNA is TGTGCCAGCTCAGGGGGACAGGGGGCCTACGAGCAGTACTTC.

The J gene is TRBJ1-1, the V gene TRBV7-6; D is perhaps TRBD1 (6 bases). From germline, CDR1 is SGHVS and CDR2 FNYEAQ. The CDR3 sequence is 14 residues long. V lost 2 bases, J lost 1 base, and 8 bases lay in between. CDR3 sequence reads: CASSLRGRNTEAFF. CDR3 DNA: TGTGCCAGCAGCTTAAGGGGGAGGAACACTGAAGCTTTCTTT. Based on the CDR3 plus reference TRBV7-6 and TRBJ1-1, the full variable domain is GAGVSQSPRYKVTKRGQDVALRCDPISGHVSLYWYRQALGQGPEFLTYFNYEAQQDKSGLPNDRFSAERPEGSISTLTIQRTEQRDSAMYRCASSLRGRNTEAFFGQGTRLTVV.

The V gene is TRBV6-9, the J gene TRBJ2-7; 7 bases agree with TRBD1. V lost 2 bases and J lost 5; bases outside the gene matches: 0. Germline V gene sequence: CDR1 MNHGY, CDR2 SVAAGI. CDR3 length equals 12 residues. CDR3 DNA: TGTGCCAGCAGTTATACAGGGGACGAGCAGTACTTC. It translates to CASSYTGDEQYF.

The chain employs TRBV7-2 and TRBJ1-5; D remains ambiguous. The CDR3 contains 12 residues. V was trimmed by 6 bases and J by 1 base, leaving 4 bases between them. The germline V gene encodes CDR1 SGHTA and CDR2 FQGNSA. The CDR3 loop is CASSRSNQPQHF. The CDR3 bases are TGTGCCAGCAGTCGGAGCAATCAGCCCCAGCATTTT. Together with reference TRBV7-2 and TRBJ1-5, the CDR3 gives the full variable domain: GAGVSQSPSNKVTEKGKDVELRCDPISGHTALYWYRQSLGQGLEFLIYFQGNSAPDKSGLPSDRFSAERTGGSVSTLTIQRTQQEDSAVYLCASSRSNQPQHFGDGTRLSIL.

The J gene is TRBJ1-2, the V gene TRBV4-1; tentative D call: TRBD1 (5 bases). Trimming cost V 1 base and J 4 bases, with 16 bases left between them. Germline CDR1 reads MGHRA; CDR2 reads YSYEKL. The CDR3 length is 16 residues. The chain's CDR3 is CASSQVGGHKSYGYTF. The CDR3 DNA is TGCGCCAGCAGCCAAGTGGGCGGACACAAATCCTATGGCTACACCTTC.

There are a few counts of this clone. V is TRBV2 and J is TRBJ1-1, with a weak D call TRBD1 (5 bases). Trimming pared 6 bases from V and 1 base from J, leaving 9 bases between. Germline V gene lookup returns CDR1 SNHLY and CDR2 FYNNEI. The CDR3 has 13 residues. The CDR3 DNA follows: TGTGCCAGCAGCGAACAGGAGAACACTGAAGCTTTCTTT. Translation gives CASSEQENTEAFF.

The chain employs TRBV4-3 and TRBJ2-7; TRBD1 aligns across 7 bases. The CDR3 runs 17 residues. Trimming removed 0 bases from V and 3 bases from J; junction bases left unmatched: 11. Germline lookup yields CDR1 LGHNA and CDR2 YSLEER. The CDR3 sequence: CASSQDRVRTGFYEQYF. In DNA form, the CDR3 reads TGCGCCAGCAGCCAAGATAGGGTGAGGACAGGTTTCTACGAGCAGTACTTC.

The chain uses TRBV7-2 and TRBJ1-6, with 9 bases matching TRBD1. The V and J ends lost 3 bases and 7 bases, in that order; junction bases with no gene match: 4. The CDR3 contains 15 residues. CDR1 and CDR2 from the germline V gene are SGHTA and FQGNSA. CDR3 protein: CASSFTGGANSPLHF. The CDR3 nucleotides are TGTGCCAGCAGCTTTACAGGGGGCGCAAATTCACCCCTCCACTTT.

V gene TRBV19 combines with J gene TRBJ2-7; TRBD2 aligns across 8 bases. After removal of 4 bases from V and 6 bases from J, the junction contained 29 bases not matched to a gene. CDR3 length: 21 residues. Germline V gene data show CDR1 as LNHDA and CDR2 as SQIVND (reference sequence). Here the CDR3 reads CASSKTSLAGVPPPREGEQYF. The CDR3, as DNA: TGTGCCAGTAGTAAAACCTCACTGGCGGGAGTACCCCCACCCCGGGAGGGCGAGCAGTACTTC. The whole variable domain, filled in from reference TRBV19 and TRBJ2-7, reads DGGITQSPKYLFRKEGQNVTLSCEQNLNHDAMYWYRQDPGQGLRLIYYSQIVNDFQKGDIAEGYSVSREKKESFPLTVTSAQKNPTAFYLCASSKTSLAGVPPPREGEQYFGPGTRLTVT.

The chain recombines TRBV19 with TRBJ2-1; 8 bases are a match to TRBD1. This CDR3 contains 16 residues. V was pared by 5 bases and J by 7 bases, with 13 bases of the junction left unmatched. Germline V gives CDR1 LNHDA, CDR2 SQIVND (reference sequence). Written as DNA, the CDR3 is TGTGCCAGTAGTGAGCAGTTGGGACAGGTTAGAAATGAGCAGTTCTTC. The encoded protein is CASSEQLGQVRNEQFF.

The chain employs TRBV29-1 and TRBJ1-2; TRBD1 is a possible D gene (6 bases). The CDR3 sequence is 13 residues long. Germline V gene lookup returns CDR1 SQVTM and CDR2 ANQGSEA. V dropped 4 bases and J dropped 3 bases, with 12 bases sitting between them. CDR3 in DNA: TGCAGCGTTGCCCTAGGGGGGGACTATGGCTACACCTTC. This gives the protein CSVALGGDYGYTF.

V and J are TRBV19 and TRBJ1-2; 9 nucleotides match TRBD1. V gave up 4 bases and J gave up 7 bases; unmatched junction bases: 10. This CDR3 has 15 residues. CDR1 and CDR2 (germline): LNHDA, SQIVND (reference sequence). The DNA for the CDR3 is TGTGCCAGTAGTAACGACCGGGACAGGGTTTTTGGCTACACCTTC. Protein product: CASSNDRDRVFGYTF.

The rearrangement links TRBV3-1 (or the pseudogene TRBV3-2) to TRBJ1-5, with D perhaps matching TRBD1 (5 bases). The V end was cut by 1 base, the J end by 11 bases, with 15 bases between. From germline, CDR1 is LGHDT and CDR2 YNNKEL (reference sequence). The CDR3 loop spans 14 amino acids. The CDR3 DNA reads as TGTGCCAGCAGCCAAGGTGCGGGACCCCCGGCCCAGCATTTT. Translation gives CASSQGAGPPAQHF.

The genes are TRBV7-9 and TRBJ1-6; 7 bases are a match to TRBD1. The germline CDR1 and CDR2 sequences are SEHNR and FQNEAQ (reference sequence). V lost 8 bases, J lost 7 bases, and 11 bases stayed unmatched. The CDR3 is 15 amino acids. The CDR3 nucleotides read TGTGCCAGCGTTCGAGGGACAGATCGGAATTCACCCCTCCACTTT. This translates into CASVRGTDRNSPLHF. Complete variable domain (other parts from reference TRBV7-9 and TRBJ1-6): DTGVSQNPRHKITKRGQNVTFRCDPISEHNRLYWYRQTLGQGPEFLTYFQNEAQLEKSRLLSDRFSAERPKGSFSTLEIQRTEQGDSAMYLCASVRGTDRNSPLHFGNGTRLTVT.

The CDR3 DNA sequence: TGTGCCAGCAGCTTACTAGCGGGAGGGCCAAATGAGCAGTTCTTC. This translates into CASSLLAGGPNEQFF. The chain combines TRBV5-6 with TRBJ2-1, with TRBD2 matching 13 bases. From germline, CDR1 is SGHDT and CDR2 YYEEEE. The ends lost 2 bases at V and 7 bases at J; junction bases unmatched: 3. The CDR3 is made up of 15 amino acids.

This clone was counted a few times. The V call is TRBV4-2, the J call TRBJ1-1; TRBD1 aligns across 7 bases. The trim removed 4 bases at V and 4 bases at J, leaving 9 bases unmatched. Germline V CDR1 and CDR2: LGHNA, YNFKEQ. CDR3 length: 15 amino acids. The CDR3 loop is CASSRGQAQGTEAFF. As DNA, the CDR3 is TGTGCCAGCAGCCGCGGACAGGCCCAGGGCACTGAAGCTTTCTTT.

The chain has TRBV6-2 or TRBV6-3 and TRBJ2-7; 7 bases are a match to TRBD2. The V and J ends lost 4 bases and 4 bases, in that order; junction bases with no gene match: 7. The germline V gene has CDR1 MNHEY and CDR2 SVGEGT. The CDR3 length is 14 residues. The CDR3 DNA reads as TGTGCCAGCAGTTTCGGGGACTACCTATACGAGCAGTACTTC. Its protein is CASSFGDYLYEQYF.

The table lists this clone with a count of one. This chain uses TRBV30 with TRBJ2-5; 11 bases map to TRBD1. The V gene's germline CDR1 is GTSNPN and CDR2 SVGIG (reference sequence). Trimming cost V 0 bases and J 1 base; bases outside gene matches: 1. The CDR3 totals 15 residues. The CDR3 spells CAWSVGTGGQETQYF. In DNA, the CDR3 is TGTGCCTGGAGTGTAGGGACAGGGGGCCAAGAGACCCAGTACTTC.